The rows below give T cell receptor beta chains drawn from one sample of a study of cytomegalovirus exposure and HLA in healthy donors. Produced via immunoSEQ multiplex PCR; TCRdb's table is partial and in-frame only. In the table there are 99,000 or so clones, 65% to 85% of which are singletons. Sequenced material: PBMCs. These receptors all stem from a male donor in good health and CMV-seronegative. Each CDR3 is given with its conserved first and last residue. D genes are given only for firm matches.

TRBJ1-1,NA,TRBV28,TGTGCCAGCAGTTTCATCCTTGGGGCCAACACTGAAGCTTTCTTT,CASSFILGANTEAFF
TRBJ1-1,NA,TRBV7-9,TGTGCCAGCAGCTTTGATGTATGGGGGAGGACTGAAGCTTTCTTT,CASSFDVWGRTEAFF
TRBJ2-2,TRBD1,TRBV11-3,TGTGCCAGCAGCTCGGACAGGGGGCCCACCGGGGAGCTGTTTTTT,CASSSDRGPTGELFF
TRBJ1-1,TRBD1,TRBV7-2,TGTGCCAGCGAAGGATTTGGTCCAGGGGGATTCACTGAAGCTTTCTTT,CASEGFGPGGFTEAFF
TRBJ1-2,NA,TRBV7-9,TGTGCCAGCAGCCGTCCCGCGGGGGCTTGCACCTTC,CASSRPAGACTF
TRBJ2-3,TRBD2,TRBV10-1,TGCGCCAGCAGTGATGTAGCGGGGAGCACAGATACGCAGTATTTT,CASSDVAGSTDTQYF
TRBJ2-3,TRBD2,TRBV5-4,TGTGCCAGCAGCTCTCCTAGCGGGACCGATACGCAGTATTTT,CASSSPSGTDTQYF
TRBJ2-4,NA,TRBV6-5,TGTGCCAGCAGCTCAGGGTACATTCAGTACTTC,CASSSGYIQYF
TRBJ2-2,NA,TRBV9,TGTGCCAGCAGCGTAGGACAGTATAGCACCGGGGAGCTGTTTTTT,CASSVGQYSTGELFF
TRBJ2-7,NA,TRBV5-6,TGTGCCAGCAGTAAAGGGGGACCTTTTAACGAGCAGTACTTC,CASSKGGPFNEQYF
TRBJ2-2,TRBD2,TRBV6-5,TGTGCCAGCAGTTCGACTAGCGGGACCGGGGAGCTGTTTTTT,CASSSTSGTGELFF
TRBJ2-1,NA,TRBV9,TGTGCCAGCAGCGACCGGGGCAGGGGATCCTACAATGAGCAGTTCTTC,CASSDRGRGSYNEQFF
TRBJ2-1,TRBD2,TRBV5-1,TGCGCCAGCAGCTTTGGTGGCGGGAGCTCCTACAATGAGCAGTTCTTC,CASSFGGGSSYNEQFF